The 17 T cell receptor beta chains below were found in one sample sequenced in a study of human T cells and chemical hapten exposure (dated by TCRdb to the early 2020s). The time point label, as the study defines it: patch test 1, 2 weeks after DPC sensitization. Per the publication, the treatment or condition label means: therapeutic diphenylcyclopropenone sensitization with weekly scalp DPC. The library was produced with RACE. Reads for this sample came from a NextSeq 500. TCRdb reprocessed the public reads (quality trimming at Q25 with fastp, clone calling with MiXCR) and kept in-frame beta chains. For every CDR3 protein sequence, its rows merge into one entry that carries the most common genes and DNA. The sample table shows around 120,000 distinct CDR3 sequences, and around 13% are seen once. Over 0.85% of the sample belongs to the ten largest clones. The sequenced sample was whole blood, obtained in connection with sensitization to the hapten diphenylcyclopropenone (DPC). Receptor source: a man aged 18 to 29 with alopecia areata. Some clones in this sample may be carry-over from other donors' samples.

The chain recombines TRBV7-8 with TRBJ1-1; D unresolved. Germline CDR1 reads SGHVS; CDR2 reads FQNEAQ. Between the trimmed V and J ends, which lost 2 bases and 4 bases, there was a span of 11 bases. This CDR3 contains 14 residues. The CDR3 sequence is CASSLTFAGTEAFF. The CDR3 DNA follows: TGTGCCAGCAGCTTAACTTTCGCTGGCACTGAAGCTTTCTTT.

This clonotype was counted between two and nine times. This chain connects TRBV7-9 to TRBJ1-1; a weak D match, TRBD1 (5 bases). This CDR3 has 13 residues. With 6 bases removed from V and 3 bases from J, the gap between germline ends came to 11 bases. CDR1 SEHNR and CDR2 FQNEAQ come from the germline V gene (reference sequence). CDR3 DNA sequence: TGTGCCAGCAGTCAGACAGTTTACACTGAAGCTTTCTTT. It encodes CASSQTVYTEAFF. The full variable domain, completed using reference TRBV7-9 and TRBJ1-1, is DTGVSQNPRHKITKRGQNVTFRCDPISEHNRLYWYRQTLGQGPEFLTYFQNEAQLEKSRLLSDRFSAERPKGSFSTLEIQRTEQGDSAMYLCASSQTVYTEAFFGQGTRLTVV.

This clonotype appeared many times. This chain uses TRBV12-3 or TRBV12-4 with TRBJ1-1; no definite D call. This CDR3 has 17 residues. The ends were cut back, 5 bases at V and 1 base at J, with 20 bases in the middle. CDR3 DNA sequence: TGTGCCAGCAGTCCCCGCGGAGGGAGGCTCCCGAACACTGAAGCTTTCTTT. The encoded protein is CASSPRGGRLPNTEAFF.

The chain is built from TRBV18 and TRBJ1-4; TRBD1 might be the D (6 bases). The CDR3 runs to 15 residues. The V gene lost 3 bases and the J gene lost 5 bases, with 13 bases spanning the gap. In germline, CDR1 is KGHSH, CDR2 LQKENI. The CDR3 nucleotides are TGTGCCAGCTCACCCCGGGACATAAAAAATGAAAAACTGTTTTTT. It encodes CASSPRDIKNEKLFF.

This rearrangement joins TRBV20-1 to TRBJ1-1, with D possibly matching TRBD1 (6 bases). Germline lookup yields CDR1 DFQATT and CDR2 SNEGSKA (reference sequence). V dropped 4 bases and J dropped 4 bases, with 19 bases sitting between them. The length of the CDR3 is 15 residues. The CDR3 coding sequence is TGCAGTGCTATCTCCCCTACAGGGAGGAGCACTGAAGCTTTCTTT. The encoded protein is CSAISPTGRSTEAFF.

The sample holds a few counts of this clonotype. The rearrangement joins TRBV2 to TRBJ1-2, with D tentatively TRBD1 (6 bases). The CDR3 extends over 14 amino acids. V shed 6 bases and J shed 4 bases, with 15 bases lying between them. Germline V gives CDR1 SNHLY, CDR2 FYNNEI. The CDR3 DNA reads TGTGCCAGCAGGGACAGTCCTTCTCCCTATGGCTACACCTTC. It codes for CASRDSPSPYGYTF.

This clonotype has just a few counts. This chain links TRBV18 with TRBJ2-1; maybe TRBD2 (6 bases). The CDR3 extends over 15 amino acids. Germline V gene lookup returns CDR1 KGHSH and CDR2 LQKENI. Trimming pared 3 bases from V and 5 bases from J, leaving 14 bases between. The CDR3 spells CASSPMTSPNNEQFF. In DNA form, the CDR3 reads TGTGCCAGCTCACCGATGACTAGTCCCAACAATGAGCAGTTCTTC.

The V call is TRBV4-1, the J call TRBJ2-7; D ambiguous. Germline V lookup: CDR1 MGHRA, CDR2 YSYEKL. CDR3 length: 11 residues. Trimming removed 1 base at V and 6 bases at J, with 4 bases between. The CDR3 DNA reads TGCGCCAGCAGCCAAGGTTCCGAGCAGTACTTC. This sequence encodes CASSQGSEQYF.

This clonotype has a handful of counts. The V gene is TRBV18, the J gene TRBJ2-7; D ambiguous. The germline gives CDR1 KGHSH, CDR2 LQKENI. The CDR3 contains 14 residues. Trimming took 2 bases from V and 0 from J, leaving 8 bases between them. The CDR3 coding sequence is TGTGCCAGCTCACCAACAAGAAGCTCCTACGAGCAGTACTTC. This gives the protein CASSPTRSSYEQYF.

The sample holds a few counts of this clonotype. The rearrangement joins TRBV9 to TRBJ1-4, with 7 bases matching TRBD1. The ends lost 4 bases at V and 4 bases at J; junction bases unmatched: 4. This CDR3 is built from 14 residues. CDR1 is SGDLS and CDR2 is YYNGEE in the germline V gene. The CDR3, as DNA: TGTGCCAGCAGCCGACAGGGACTTAATGAAAAACTGTTTTTT. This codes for CASSRQGLNEKLFF.

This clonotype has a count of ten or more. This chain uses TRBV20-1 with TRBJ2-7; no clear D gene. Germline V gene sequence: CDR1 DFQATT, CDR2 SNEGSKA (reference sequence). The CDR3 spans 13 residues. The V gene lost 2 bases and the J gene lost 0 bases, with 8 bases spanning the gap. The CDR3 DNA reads TGCAGTGCTAGATCTGCCGCCTCCTACGAGCAGTACTTC. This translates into CSARSAASYEQYF.

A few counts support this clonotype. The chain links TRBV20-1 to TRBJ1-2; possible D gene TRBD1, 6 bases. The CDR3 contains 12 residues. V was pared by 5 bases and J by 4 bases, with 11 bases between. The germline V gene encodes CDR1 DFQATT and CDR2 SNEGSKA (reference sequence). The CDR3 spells CSAEDSFYGYTF. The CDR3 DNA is TGCAGTGCTGAGGACAGCTTCTATGGCTACACCTTC.

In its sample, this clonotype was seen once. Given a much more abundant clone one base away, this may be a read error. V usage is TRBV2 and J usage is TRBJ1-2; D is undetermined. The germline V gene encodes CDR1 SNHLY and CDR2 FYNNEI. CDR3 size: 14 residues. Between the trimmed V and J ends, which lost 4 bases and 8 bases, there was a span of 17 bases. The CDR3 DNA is TGTGCCAGCAGTGGACTCGTTCCCGGGAACGGCTACACCTTC. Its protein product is CASSGLVPGNGYTF.

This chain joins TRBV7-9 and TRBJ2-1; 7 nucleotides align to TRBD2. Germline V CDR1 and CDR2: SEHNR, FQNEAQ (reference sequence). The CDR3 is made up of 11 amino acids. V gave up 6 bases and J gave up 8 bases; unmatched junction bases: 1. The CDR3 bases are TGTGCCAGCAGGACTAGCTATGAGCAGTTCTTC. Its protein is CASRTSYEQFF.

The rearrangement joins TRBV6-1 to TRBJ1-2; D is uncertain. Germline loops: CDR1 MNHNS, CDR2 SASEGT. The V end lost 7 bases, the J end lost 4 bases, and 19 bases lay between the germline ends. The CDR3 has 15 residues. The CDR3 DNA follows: TGTGCCAGCACCCTAGCGCCTACAGAGATCTATGGCTACACCTTC. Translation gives CASTLAPTEIYGYTF.

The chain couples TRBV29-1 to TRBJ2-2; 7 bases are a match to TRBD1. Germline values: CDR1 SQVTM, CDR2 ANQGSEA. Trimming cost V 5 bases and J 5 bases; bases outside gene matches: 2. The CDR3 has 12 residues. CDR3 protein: CSVLTGTGELFF. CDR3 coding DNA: TGCAGCGTTCTGACAGGGACCGGGGAGCTGTTTTTT.

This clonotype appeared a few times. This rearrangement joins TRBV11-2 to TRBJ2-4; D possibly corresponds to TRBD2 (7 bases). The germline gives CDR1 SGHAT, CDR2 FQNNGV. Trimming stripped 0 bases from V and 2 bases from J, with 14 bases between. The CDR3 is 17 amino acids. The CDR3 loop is CASSLDRAGGPKNIQYF. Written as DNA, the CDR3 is TGTGCCAGCAGCTTAGACCGGGCCGGGGGGCCCAAAAACATTCAGTACTTC. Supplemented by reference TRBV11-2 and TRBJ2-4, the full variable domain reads EAGVAQSPRYKIIEKRQSVAFWCNPISGHATLYWYQQILGQGPKLLIQFQNNGVVDDSQLPKDRFSAERLKGVDSTLKIQPAKLEDSAVYLCASSLDRAGGPKNIQYFGAGTRLSVL.